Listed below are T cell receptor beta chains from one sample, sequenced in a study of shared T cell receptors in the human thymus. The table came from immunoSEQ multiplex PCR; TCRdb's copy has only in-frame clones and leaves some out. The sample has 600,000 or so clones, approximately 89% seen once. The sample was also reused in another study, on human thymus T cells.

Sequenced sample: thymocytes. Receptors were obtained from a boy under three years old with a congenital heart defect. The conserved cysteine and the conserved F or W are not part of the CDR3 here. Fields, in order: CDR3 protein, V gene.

ASSQSSFYEQY | TRBV14
ASGTASNQPQH | TRBV2
ASSPRGEAKNIQY | TRBV27
ASSQDSSPYTGELF | TRBV4-1
ASRASGIKETQY | TRBV19
ASRGGNGENQPQH | TRBV28
ASSLVYGWAETQY | TRBV5-6
ASSQVPTGSYEQY | TRBV4-3
ASSQPGQGDEKLF | TRBV4-1
ASSVEGRGLPSSYGYT | TRBV9
ASSQDGLAGGSTDTQY | TRBV4-1
ASSLALSRDYNSPLH | TRBV7-2
ASSRLVNEQF | TRBV7-2
ASSDRGLWEQY | TRBV19
ASSLGGQGPHSGNTIY | TRBV7-8
ASSVDTAHANTGELF | TRBV27
ASSPTRLAEPYNEQF | TRBV14
PRGRDVDYGYT | TRBV25-1
ASSSAGGGGYGYT | TRBV5-1
AWSVMDYPTPWPQH | TRBV30
ASSWGTSEYNEQF | TRBV28
ASGTGGRNEQF | TRBV27
ASSEGPRTRD | TRBV6-1
ASSLESSGGRELF | TRBV5-1
ATSRAPAERAFNQPQH | TRBV15
ATQTQGAGVEKLF | TRBV10-3
ASSPRDRDEGYT | TRBV5-1
ASRGEGGYEQY | TRBV6-1